Below, 11 T cell receptor beta chains from the same sample are listed, as sequenced in a study of T cell responses to AZD1222 COVID-19 vaccine. The protocol was immunoSEQ multiplex PCR, while the TCRdb copy is restricted to in-frame clones and leaves out a portion. Of 150,000 or so clones listed, 94% are singletons. The sample was peripheral blood, taken on day 0 of AZD1222 vaccination. All receptors derive from an adult in good health.

V gene TRBV28 combines with J gene TRBJ1-1; 10 nucleotides match TRBD1. With 3 bases clipped from V and 5 bases from J, the junction kept 6 bases outside the gene matches. This CDR3 contains 15 residues. CDR1 and CDR2 from the germline V gene are MDHEN and SYDVKM. The CDR3 DNA reads as TGTGCCAGCAGTTTTGGGGACAGGGGAAGAACTGAAGCTTTCTTT. Residues: CASSFGDRGRTEAFF.

V and J are TRBV9 and TRBJ1-2; the match to TRBD1 covers 9 bases. The CDR3 has 14 amino acids. Trimming at V came to 7 bases and at J to 0 bases, leaving 4 bases not matched to a gene. The germline V gene encodes CDR1 SGDLS and CDR2 YYNGEE. This CDR3 reads CASGTGSTNYGYTF. The CDR3 DNA reads TGTGCCAGCGGGACAGGGAGTACTAACTATGGCTACACCTTC.

The chain has TRBV18 and TRBJ1-2; D might be TRBD1 (5 bases). Germline V CDR1 and CDR2: KGHSH, LQKENI. Between the trimmed V and J ends, which lost 3 bases and 8 bases, there was a span of 19 bases. This CDR3 has 15 residues. CDR3 nucleotides: TGTGCCAGCTCACCGAGGACTCAACTACCAGGGGGCTACACCTTC. Translated, it gives CASSPRTQLPGGYTF.

The CDR3 is CASSLTGGFEAFF. DNA of the CDR3: TGTGCCAGCAGCTTAACGGGGGGCTTTGAAGCTTTCTTT. This rearrangement joins TRBV5-8 to TRBJ1-1; perhaps TRBD1 as D (6 bases). Trimming took 2 bases from V and 7 from J, leaving 12 bases between them. The CDR3 covers 13 residues. From germline, CDR1 is SGHTS and CDR2 YDEGEE.

This rearrangement joins TRBV5-1 to TRBJ1-1, with TRBD1 as a possible D gene (5 bases). Trimming shortened V by 4 bases and J by 8 bases, and 15 bases separated the two germline ends. In germline, CDR1 is SGHRS, CDR2 YFSETQ. This CDR3 is built from 13 residues. CDR3 residues: CASSPGRETEAFF. The CDR3 DNA sequence: TGCGCCAGCAGCCCGGGACGGGAAACCGAAGCTTTCTTT.

This clone showed up just once. The genes are TRBV4-2 and TRBJ2-7, with D perhaps TRBD2 (5 bases). The V end was cut by 0 bases, the J end by 0 bases, with 12 bases between. The CDR3 runs 16 residues. From germline, CDR1 is LGHNA and CDR2 YNFKEQ. CDR3 protein: CASSQDPSGGSYEQYF. The CDR3, as DNA: TGTGCCAGCAGCCAAGACCCCAGCGGAGGCTCCTACGAGCAGTACTTC.

The chain combines TRBV3-1 (or the pseudogene TRBV3-2) with TRBJ1-5; no clear D. Trimming took off 0 bases at V and 5 bases at J, with 2 bases between the two ends. Germline-derived CDR1 and CDR2 are LGHDT and YNNKEL (reference sequence). The CDR3 contains 12 residues. Here the CDR3 DNA reads TGTGCCAGCAGCCAAGAAGATCAGCCCCAGCATTTT. This encodes CASSQEDQPQHF.

The chain couples TRBV6-5 to TRBJ1-2; 9 bases fit TRBD1. This CDR3 contains 16 residues. V trimming: 4 bases; J trimming: 4 bases; junction bases outside the gene matches: 10. CDR1 and CDR2 from the germline V gene are MNHEY and SVGAGI. The CDR3: CASSLGQGFHLYGYTF. Written as DNA, the CDR3 is TGTGCCAGCAGTTTAGGACAGGGGTTCCACCTCTATGGCTACACCTTC.

The chain carries TRBV11-2 and TRBJ1-3, with D unclear. The germline CDR1 and CDR2 sequences are SGHAT and FQNNGV. This CDR3 has 11 residues. Between the trimmed V and J ends, which lost 5 bases and 4 bases, there was a span of 3 bases. This CDR3 reads CASSEGNTIYF. The CDR3 coding sequence is TGTGCCAGCAGCGAGGGAAACACCATATATTTT.

The chain recombines TRBV9 with TRBJ1-2; D remains ambiguous. The V gene's germline CDR1 is SGDLS and CDR2 YYNGEE. The CDR3 is made up of 13 amino acids. V shed 6 bases and J shed 2 bases, with 11 bases lying between them. As DNA, the CDR3 is TGTGCCAGCACCCGAGGGCCGAACTATGGCTACACCTTC. Translated, it gives CASTRGPNYGYTF.

J is TRBJ2-5 and V is TRBV12-3 or TRBV12-4; D unresolved. The CDR3 has 11 residues. With 3 bases removed from V and 5 bases from J, the gap between germline ends came to 4 bases. CDR3 amino acids: CASSFKETQYF. The CDR3, as DNA: TGTGCCAGCAGTTTTAAGGAGACCCAGTACTTC.